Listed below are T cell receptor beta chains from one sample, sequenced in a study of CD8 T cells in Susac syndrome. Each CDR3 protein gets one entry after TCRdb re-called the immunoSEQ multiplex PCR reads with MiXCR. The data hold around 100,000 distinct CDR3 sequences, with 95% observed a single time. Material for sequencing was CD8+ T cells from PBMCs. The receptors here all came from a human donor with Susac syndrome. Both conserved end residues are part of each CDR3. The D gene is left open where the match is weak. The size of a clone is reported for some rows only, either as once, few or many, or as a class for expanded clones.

DNA: TGCAGCGCTGGGGGGCTCTCTGGAAACACCATATATTTT
CDR3: CSAGGLSGNTIYF
D: -
V: TRBV29-1
size: -
J: TRBJ1-3

DNA: TGCGCCAGCAGCAGCCAGCAGGGCGCCGGCCTGTTTTTT
CDR3: CASSSQQGAGLFF
D: -
V: TRBV4-1
size: -
J: TRBJ1-4

DNA: TGCAGCGCCGAGCCCGGCCCTGTCGGGGGAACAGATACGCAGTATTTT
CDR3: CSAEPGPVGGTDTQYF
D: -
V: TRBV29-1
size: -
J: TRBJ2-3

DNA: TGTGCCAGCAGCTTGACCGGGACAGGGGCCGCCCAATATGGCTACACCTTC
CDR3: CASSLTGTGAAQYGYTF
D: TRBD1
V: TRBV7-2
size: -
J: TRBJ1-2

DNA: TGTGCCAGCAGCGTAGGAGGTAGCGAGCAGTACTTC
CDR3: CASSVGGSEQYF
D: -
V: TRBV9
size: -
J: TRBJ2-7

DNA: TGTGCCAGCAGCCCAAGGTTTATGGGGATAAAAACCATATATTTT
CDR3: CASSPRFMGIKTIYF
D: -
V: TRBV12-3/TRBV12-4
size: -
J: TRBJ1-3

DNA: TGTGCCAGCAGCTTGGATGCGGATTATGGCTACACCTTC
CDR3: CASSLDADYGYTF
D: -
V: TRBV5-4
size: -
J: TRBJ1-2

DNA: TGTGCCAGCAGTTTATCGCGGACCTCCGAGCAGTACTTC
CDR3: CASSLSRTSEQYF
D: -
V: TRBV27
size: -
J: TRBJ2-7

DNA: TGCAGCGTTGAAGGACCCACTAGCGGGAATATCTACGAGCAGTACTTC
CDR3: CSVEGPTSGNIYEQYF
D: TRBD2
V: TRBV29-1
size: -
J: TRBJ2-7

DNA: TGTGCCACCAGTCGGACAGCAAACTATGGCTACACCTTC
CDR3: CATSRTANYGYTF
D: -
V: TRBV24-1
size: -
J: TRBJ1-2

DNA: TGTGCCAGCAGACAGAGGGCTAACTATGGCTACACCTTC
CDR3: CASRQRANYGYTF
D: -
V: TRBV5-4
size: once
J: TRBJ1-2

DNA: TGTGCCAGCAGCGACGGACAATGGATCTCTGGGGCCAACGTCCTGACTTTC
CDR3: CASSDGQWISGANVLTF
D: -
V: TRBV21-1
size: -
J: TRBJ2-6

DNA: TGTGCCACCAGCAGAGTTTCGGGGTGGAACACCGGGGAGCTGTTTTTT
CDR3: CATSRVSGWNTGELFF
D: -
V: TRBV15
size: -
J: TRBJ2-2

DNA: TGCGCCAGCAGTCTAAAACGTCCCCGACAGGGAGCTTTTTACGAGCAGTACTTC
CDR3: CASSLKRPRQGAFYEQYF
D: TRBD1
V: TRBV23-1
size: once
J: TRBJ2-7

DNA: TGTGCCACCAGCCTCCCCCCCGGGGTAGGGGCAGATACGCAGTATTTT
CDR3: CATSLPPGVGADTQYF
D: -
V: TRBV15
size: -
J: TRBJ2-3

DNA: TGCGCCAGCAGCTTGGCCATTGCTGGCACAGATACGCAGTATTTT
CDR3: CASSLAIAGTDTQYF
D: -
V: TRBV5-1
size: -
J: TRBJ2-3

DNA: TGTGCCAGCAGTAAGCGGGAGGGCCCCACAGATACGCAGTATTTT
CDR3: CASSKREGPTDTQYF
D: TRBD2
V: TRBV25-1
size: -
J: TRBJ2-3

DNA: TGCGCCAGCAGGTTAGCGGAAAGCTCCTACAATGAGCAGTTCTTC
CDR3: CASRLAESSYNEQFF
D: -
V: TRBV4-1
size: -
J: TRBJ2-1

DNA: TGTGCCAGCAGCGATACTTGGACTAGGGTTTACAATGAGCAGTTCTTC
CDR3: CASSDTWTRVYNEQFF
D: TRBD2
V: TRBV3-1
size: once
J: TRBJ2-1

DNA: TGCGCCAGCAGCGGGCAGAACTATGGCTACACCTTC
CDR3: CASSGQNYGYTF
D: -
V: TRBV4-1
size: -
J: TRBJ1-2

DNA: TGCAGTGCTAGAGGCGGGAGCGATTACGAGCAGTACTTC
CDR3: CSARGGSDYEQYF
D: TRBD2
V: TRBV20-1
size: -
J: TRBJ2-7

DNA: TGCAGCGCCCAGGTTGACACCGGGGAGCTGTTTTTT
CDR3: CSAQVDTGELFF
D: -
V: TRBV29-1
size: -
J: TRBJ2-2

DNA: TGTGCCACCAGTGAAGGCACCGGGGAGCTGTTTTTT
CDR3: CATSEGTGELFF
D: -
V: TRBV24-1
size: -
J: TRBJ2-2

DNA: TGTGCCAGCAAAAAGGGGGGGTCAGATACGCAGTATTTT
CDR3: CASKKGGSDTQYF
D: -
V: TRBV6-5
size: -
J: TRBJ2-3

DNA: TGTGCCAGCAGTTTGGAGGTGGAGCCCCAGCATTTT
CDR3: CASSLEVEPQHF
D: -
V: TRBV12-3/TRBV12-4
size: -
J: TRBJ1-5

DNA: TGCGCCAGCAGCCAAGATGAGGGTGGCCAGCCCCAGCATTTT
CDR3: CASSQDEGGQPQHF
D: -
V: TRBV4-1
size: -
J: TRBJ1-5

DNA: TGTGCCAGCAGTTCGGGCCATTGGGAGACCCAGTACTTC
CDR3: CASSSGHWETQYF
D: -
V: TRBV7-3
size: -
J: TRBJ2-5

DNA: TGTGCCACCAGTGATGAAAGGGGACAAGAGACCCAGTACTTC
CDR3: CATSDERGQETQYF
D: -
V: TRBV24-1
size: -
J: TRBJ2-5

DNA: TGCAGCGTTCGGGACACTTTATATGGCTACACCTTC
CDR3: CSVRDTLYGYTF
D: -
V: TRBV29-1
size: -
J: TRBJ1-2

DNA: TGTGCCAGCAGCTCGCAAGTGGGCACCGGGGAGCTGTTTTTT
CDR3: CASSSQVGTGELFF
D: -
V: TRBV11-2
size: -
J: TRBJ2-2

DNA: TGCAGTGCCCGAACTACAGGGTCGGACACTGAAGCTTTCTTT
CDR3: CSARTTGSDTEAFF
D: -
V: TRBV20-1
size: -
J: TRBJ1-1

DNA: TGTGCCAGCAGCCAAGATATGGGGCGTAGCGGAGTCTACAATGAGCAGTTCTTC
CDR3: CASSQDMGRSGVYNEQFF
D: -
V: TRBV4-2
size: -
J: TRBJ2-1

DNA: TGCGCCAGCAGCTTGGGACAGGGTGCCCAAGCAGATACGCAGTATTTT
CDR3: CASSLGQGAQADTQYF
D: TRBD1
V: TRBV5-1
size: -
J: TRBJ2-3

DNA: TGCGCCAGCAGCGAGACCTCAGGGTTTCCCCTCAATGAGCAGTTCTTC
CDR3: CASSETSGFPLNEQFF
D: -
V: TRBV5-1
size: -
J: TRBJ2-1

DNA: TGTGCCACCAGCCCTAAGGGACAGGGAGGGGAGACCCAGTACTTC
CDR3: CATSPKGQGGETQYF
D: TRBD1
V: TRBV15
size: -
J: TRBJ2-5

DNA: TGTGCCAGCAGAGAGCGGGGTAACACCGGGGAGCTGTTTTTT
CDR3: CASRERGNTGELFF
D: TRBD2
V: TRBV6-5
size: -
J: TRBJ2-2

DNA: TGCAGTGCTAGAAGGTCTCATGGGGGCAGGGAGACCCAGTACTTC
CDR3: CSARRSHGGRETQYF
D: -
V: TRBV20-1
size: -
J: TRBJ2-5

DNA: TGTGCCAGCAGCAACCTAAACGGTGCCTACGAGCAGTACTTC
CDR3: CASSNLNGAYEQYF
D: -
V: TRBV5-6
size: -
J: TRBJ2-7

DNA: TGCAGCGTTGAATGGCGGGAGGGCCAGGACCAGTACTTC
CDR3: CSVEWREGQDQYF
D: TRBD2
V: TRBV29-1
size: -
J: TRBJ2-5

DNA: TGCAGTGCTAGAGATAAGGGCGAGTCCTACAATGAGCAGTTCTTC
CDR3: CSARDKGESYNEQFF
D: -
V: TRBV20-1
size: -
J: TRBJ2-1

DNA: TGCAGCGTTCCCCAGGGGTCCGGGGAGCTGTTTTTT
CDR3: CSVPQGSGELFF
D: -
V: TRBV29-1
size: -
J: TRBJ2-2